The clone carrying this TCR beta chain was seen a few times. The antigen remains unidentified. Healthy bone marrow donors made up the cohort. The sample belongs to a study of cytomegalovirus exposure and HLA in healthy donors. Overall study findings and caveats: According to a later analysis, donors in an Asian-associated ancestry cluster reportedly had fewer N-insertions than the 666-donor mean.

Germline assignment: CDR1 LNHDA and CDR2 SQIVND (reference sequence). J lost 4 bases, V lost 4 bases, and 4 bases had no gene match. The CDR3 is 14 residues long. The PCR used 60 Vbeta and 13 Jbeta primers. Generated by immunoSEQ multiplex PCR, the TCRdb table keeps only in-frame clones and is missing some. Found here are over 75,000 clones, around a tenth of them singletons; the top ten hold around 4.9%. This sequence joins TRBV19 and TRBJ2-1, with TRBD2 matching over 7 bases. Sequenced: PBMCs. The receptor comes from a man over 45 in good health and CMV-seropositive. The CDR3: CASSSGRWYNEQFF. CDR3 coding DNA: TGTGCCAGTAGTAGCGGGAGATGGTACAATGAGCAGTTCTTC.